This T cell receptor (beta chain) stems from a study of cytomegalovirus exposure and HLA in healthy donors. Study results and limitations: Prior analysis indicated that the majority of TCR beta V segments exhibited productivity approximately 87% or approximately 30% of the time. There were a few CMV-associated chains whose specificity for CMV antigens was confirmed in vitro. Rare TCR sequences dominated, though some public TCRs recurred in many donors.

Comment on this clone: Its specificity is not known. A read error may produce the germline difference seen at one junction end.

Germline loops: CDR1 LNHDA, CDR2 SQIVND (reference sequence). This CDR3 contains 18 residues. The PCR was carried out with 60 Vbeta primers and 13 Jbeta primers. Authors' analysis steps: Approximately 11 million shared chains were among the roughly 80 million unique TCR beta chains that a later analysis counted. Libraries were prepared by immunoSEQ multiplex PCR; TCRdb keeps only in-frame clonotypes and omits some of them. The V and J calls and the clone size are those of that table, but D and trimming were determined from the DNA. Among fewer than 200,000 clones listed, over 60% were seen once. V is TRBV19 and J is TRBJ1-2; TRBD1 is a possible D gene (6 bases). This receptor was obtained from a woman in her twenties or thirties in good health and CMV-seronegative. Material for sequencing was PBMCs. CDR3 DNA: TGTGCCAGTAGTATTGTACAGGGAAGTTTTTCGGCCCCATATGGCTACCCCTTC. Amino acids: CASSIVQGSFSAPYGYPF.